The 24 T cell receptor beta chains below come from one sample, sequenced in a study of identical twins. TCRdb analysed the 5' RACE reads with MiXCR anew, one entry per CDR3 protein. The table includes 450,000 or so distinct CDR3 sequences, around 20% detected once. The sequenced sample was naive T cells sorted from blood. The receptors come from a man in his forties or fifties in good health.

This clonotype showed up many times. The chain employs TRBV10-3 and TRBJ1-6; perhaps TRBD1 as D (5 bases). The germline gives CDR1 ENHRY, CDR2 SYGVKD. The CDR3 sequence is 14 residues long. V was trimmed by 0 bases and J by 6 bases, leaving 6 bases between them. DNA for the CDR3: TGTGCCATCAGTGAGTCCCAGGGTAATTCACCCCTCCACTTT. This codes for CAISESQGNSPLHF.

The rearrangement uses TRBV15 and TRBJ1-2; D is ambiguous. Germline V gene sequence: CDR1 LNHNV, CDR2 YYDKDF (reference sequence). Trimming removed 4 bases from V and 0 bases from J, with 12 bases in between. There are 15 residues in the CDR3. The CDR3 spells CATSKNRQTNYGYTF. CDR3 bases: TGTGCCACCAGCAAAAACCGGCAGACTAACTATGGCTACACCTTC.

At least ten counts were recorded for this clonotype. This chain connects TRBV6-1 to TRBJ2-1; D is unresolved. The CDR3 contains 13 residues. CDR1 and CDR2 from the germline V gene are MNHNS and SASEGT. Trimming stripped 5 bases from V and 3 bases from J, with 8 bases between. The CDR3 spells CASSPDGYNEQFF. In DNA form, the CDR3 reads TGTGCCAGCAGTCCGGACGGCTACAATGAGCAGTTCTTC.

This clonotype was seen only a few times. This chain joins TRBV4-2 and TRBJ1-2; possibly TRBD1 for D (5 bases). CDR1 is LGHNA and CDR2 is YNFKEQ in the germline V gene. Trimming cost V 0 bases and J 4 bases, with 21 bases left between them. The CDR3 contains 18 residues. CDR3 sequence: CASSQDGDYTNGVYGYTF. In DNA form, the CDR3 reads TGTGCCAGCAGCCAAGATGGGGACTACACAAATGGGGTCTATGGCTACACCTTC.

The V and J genes are TRBV5-1 and TRBJ2-3, with 10 bases that match TRBD2. The CDR3 loop spans 15 amino acids. Trimming cost V 4 bases and J 7 bases; bases outside gene matches: 9. The germline V gene has CDR1 SGHRS and CDR2 YFSETQ. The DNA of the CDR3 is TGCGCCAGCAGCCCCTCTAGCGGGGGCTCACATACGCAGTATTTT. Translating it yields CASSPSSGGSHTQYF. Drawing the rest from reference TRBV5-1 and TRBJ2-3, the complete variable domain is KAGVTQTPRYLIKTRGQQVTLSCSPISGHRSVSWYQQTPGQGLQFLFEYFSETQRNKGNFPGRFSGRQFSNSRSEMNVSTLELGDSALYLCASSPSSGGSHTQYFGPGTRLTVL.

This clonotype has more than one count but fewer than ten. The chain uses TRBV30 and TRBJ2-5; 10 bases align to TRBD2. Trimming took 0 bases from V and 7 from J; bases not matched to a gene: 11. The CDR3 extends over 16 amino acids. Per germline, CDR1 GTSNPN and CDR2 SVGIG (reference sequence). The CDR3 sequence: CAWSVAGLARIGTQYF. The CDR3 DNA reads TGTGCCTGGAGTGTCGCGGGACTAGCGAGGATAGGGACCCAGTACTTC.

The chain couples TRBV4-2 to TRBJ2-5, with D uncertain. The germline V gene has CDR1 LGHNA and CDR2 YNFKEQ. V shed 0 bases and J shed 3 bases, with 8 bases lying between them. This CDR3 contains 14 residues. The CDR3 reads CASSQDKKEETQYF. The CDR3 DNA reads as TGTGCCAGCAGCCAAGATAAGAAGGAAGAGACCCAGTACTTC.

This clonotype was observed a few times. The genes are TRBV28 and TRBJ2-7, with D hard to call. Deletions cut 6 bases from V and 6 bases from J, with 12 bases between. Germline V gene sequence: CDR1 MDHEN, CDR2 SYDVKM. The CDR3 consists of 12 residues. In nucleotides, the CDR3 is TGTGCCAGCAGCCCCCCCCGGCGCGAGCAGTACTTC. Its protein is CASSPPRREQYF.

This clonotype was observed many times. The chain employs TRBV20-1 and TRBJ2-1; no firm D call. Germline V lookup: CDR1 DFQATT, CDR2 SNEGSKA (reference sequence). This CDR3 is built from 13 residues. The V gene lost 0 bases and the J gene lost 10 bases, with 13 bases spanning the gap. The chain's CDR3 is CSARDILGREQFF. The CDR3, as DNA: TGCAGTGCTAGAGATATTCTAGGTAGAGAGCAGTTCTTC.

The rearrangement joins TRBV11-2 to TRBJ2-7; 7 bases fit TRBD1. The CDR3 consists of 14 residues. J was trimmed by 4 bases and V by 1 base; bases with no gene match: 4. In germline, CDR1 is SGHAT, CDR2 FQNNGV. CDR3 sequence reads: CASSLARGLYEQYF. In DNA, the CDR3 is TGTGCCAGCAGCTTAGCAAGGGGGCTGTACGAGCAGTACTTC.

The chain couples TRBV4-3 to TRBJ2-2; D is ambiguous. V was trimmed by 4 bases and J by 4 bases, leaving 10 bases between them. This CDR3 has 14 residues. The germline gives CDR1 LGHNA, CDR2 YSLEER. CDR3 protein: CASSPRQFTGELFF. The CDR3 bases are TGCGCCAGCAGCCCTAGACAATTCACCGGGGAGCTGTTTTTT.

DNA of the CDR3: TGCGCCAGCAGCTTGGAGGACAGGGGGGTCGACGAGCAGTACTTC. This translates into CASSLEDRGVDEQYF. The gene calls are TRBV5-1 and TRBJ2-7; 10 nucleotides align to TRBD1. Germline CDR1 is SGHRS and CDR2 is YFSETQ. This CDR3 region has 15 residues. Losses at the gene ends were 0 bases for V and 5 bases for J; bases not matched to a gene: 5.

This clonotype was counted a few times. The rearrangement uses TRBV7-9 and TRBJ2-5; maybe TRBD1 (6 bases). The CDR3 extends over 11 amino acids. Germline V gives CDR1 SEHNR, CDR2 FQNEAQ (reference sequence). The V gene lost 11 bases and the J gene lost 3 bases, with 10 bases spanning the gap. The DNA of the CDR3 is TGTGCCGGACAGACCAAAGAGACCCAGTACTTC. This sequence encodes CAGQTKETQYF. The full variable domain, its missing parts supplied by reference TRBV7-9 and TRBJ2-5, is DTGVSQNPRHKITKRGQNVTFRCDPISEHNRLYWYRQTLGQGPEFLTYFQNEAQLEKSRLLSDRFSAERPKGSFSTLEIQRTEQGDSAMYLCAGQTKETQYFGPGTRLLVL.

The table lists this clonotype with many counts. This chain links TRBV5-5 with TRBJ2-2; 7 nucleotides align to TRBD2. The V gene's germline CDR1 is SGHKS and CDR2 YYEKEE (reference sequence). There are 15 residues in the CDR3. With 2 bases clipped from V and 0 bases from J, the junction kept 1 base outside the gene matches. CDR3: CASSLAGTNTGELFF. CDR3 DNA: TGTGCCAGCAGCTTAGCGGGGACGAACACCGGGGAGCTGTTTTTT.

This clonotype was observed a handful of times. One junction end disagrees with the germline gene, perhaps due to a read error. The chain links TRBV6-1 to TRBJ2-3, with 12 positions matching TRBD2. There are 18 residues in the CDR3. The germline CDR1 and CDR2 sequences are MNHNS and SASEGT. The CDR3 DNA sequence: TGTGCCATCAGTGAAGCTAGCGGGGGGGCTGGAAGCACAGATACGCAGTATTTT. The encoded protein is CAISEASGGAGSTDTQYF.

The genes are TRBV5-1 and TRBJ2-2; possibly TRBD1 for D (6 bases). The CDR3 contains 15 residues. Per germline, CDR1 SGHRS and CDR2 YFSETQ. Trimming stripped 7 bases from V and 1 base from J, with 14 bases between. CDR3 sequence reads: CASGKMTGNTGELFF. The CDR3 DNA reads as TGCGCCAGCGGGAAAATGACAGGGAACACCGGGGAGCTGTTTTTT.

The chain employs TRBV20-1 and TRBJ2-7, with D perhaps TRBD1 (5 bases). CDR1 and CDR2 from the germline V gene are DFQATT and SNEGSKA (reference sequence). With 6 bases removed from V and 2 bases from J, the gap between germline ends came to 11 bases. CDR3 length: 12 residues. The CDR3 DNA reads as TGCAGTGCCCGGACAAGAACCTACGAGCAGTACTTC. Protein product: CSARTRTYEQYF.

This clonotype was seen many times. The CDR3 protein is CASSPARGNNSPLHF. The CDR3 DNA follows: TGTGCCAGCAGCCCCGCCCGGGGAAACAATTCACCCCTCCACTTT. The chain joins TRBV12-3 or TRBV12-4 to TRBJ1-6; no definite D call. The CDR3 runs to 15 residues. Trimming removed 6 bases from V and 7 bases from J, with 16 bases in between.

V gene TRBV6-1 combines with J gene TRBJ2-7; a weak D match, TRBD2 (5 bases). This CDR3 comprises 14 residues. V was trimmed by 5 bases and J by 5 bases, leaving 16 bases between them. Germline lookup yields CDR1 MNHNS and CDR2 SASEGT. CDR3 region: CASSKLVRTHEQYF. CDR3 nucleotide sequence: TGTGCCAGCAGTAAACTAGTGCGGACCCACGAGCAGTACTTC.

At least ten counts were recorded for this clonotype. The V and J genes are TRBV12-3 or TRBV12-4 and TRBJ2-7, with 10 bases identical to TRBD1. V lost 2 bases, J lost 4 bases, and 5 bases stayed unmatched. This CDR3 spans 15 amino acids. The CDR3 reads CASSLRDRGFYEQYF. The CDR3 region has the DNA TGTGCCAGCAGTTTACGGGACAGGGGATTTTACGAGCAGTACTTC.

At least ten counts were recorded for this clonotype. The chain links TRBV27 to TRBJ2-7; D is possibly TRBD1 or TRBD2 (6 bases each). Germline lookup yields CDR1 MNHEY and CDR2 SMNVEV (reference sequence). V was clipped by 5 bases and J by 7 bases, with 18 bases between them. The CDR3 totals 14 residues. The CDR3 DNA follows: TGTGCCAGCAGTACAATTCGGGGGCAGGAGGAGCAGTACTTC. It translates to CASSTIRGQEEQYF.

This clonotype was seen at least ten times. The V and J genes are TRBV10-3 and TRBJ2-1, with 12 bases aligning to TRBD2. The J segment lost 8 bases and the V segment lost 0 bases, leaving 11 bases of the junction unmatched. Per the germline V gene, CDR1 is ENHRY and CDR2 is SYGVKD. This CDR3 spans 18 amino acids. CDR3 sequence reads: CAISESGLAGGPSDEQFF. The CDR3 nucleotides are TGTGCCATCAGTGAGTCGGGGCTAGCGGGGGGGCCTAGCGATGAGCAGTTCTTC.

Ten or more counts support this clonotype. This rearrangement joins TRBV3-1 to TRBJ2-1; 8 positions match TRBD1. Germline trimming cut 4 bases from V and 6 bases from J; bases unmatched to any gene: 5. CDR3 length: 14 residues. Germline V gene data show CDR1 as LGHDT and CDR2 as YNNKEL (reference sequence). CDR3 sequence: CASSRQTGANEQFF. The CDR3 region has the DNA TGTGCCAGCAGCCGTCAGACAGGGGCCAATGAGCAGTTCTTC.

The rearrangement uses TRBV5-4 and TRBJ2-5, with D uncertain. Trimming pared 3 bases from V and 1 base from J, leaving 13 bases between. Germline CDR1 and CDR2: SGHNT and YYREEE (reference sequence). The CDR3 has 15 amino acids. CDR3 nucleotide sequence: TGTGCCAGCAGCTCCATCGGAACGGTCCAAGAGACCCAGTACTTC. It translates to CASSSIGTVQETQYF.